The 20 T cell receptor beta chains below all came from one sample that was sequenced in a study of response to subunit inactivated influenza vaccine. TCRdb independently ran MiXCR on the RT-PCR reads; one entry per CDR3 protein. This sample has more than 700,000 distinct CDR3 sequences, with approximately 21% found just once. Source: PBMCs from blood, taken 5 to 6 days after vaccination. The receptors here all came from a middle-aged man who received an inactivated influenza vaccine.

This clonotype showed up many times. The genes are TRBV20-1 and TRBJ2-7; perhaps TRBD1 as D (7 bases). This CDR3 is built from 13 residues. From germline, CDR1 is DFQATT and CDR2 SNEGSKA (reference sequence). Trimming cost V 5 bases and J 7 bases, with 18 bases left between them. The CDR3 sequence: CSAGGTANIEQYF. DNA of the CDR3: TGCAGTGCTGGAGGGACAGCAAATATTGAGCAGTACTTC.

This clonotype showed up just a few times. The CDR3 bases are TGTGCCAGCAGTCTTACAGGGTTTAATTCACCCCTCCACTTT. Its protein product is CASSLTGFNSPLHF. The rearrangement joins TRBV12-3 or TRBV12-4 to TRBJ1-6; TRBD1 is a possible D gene (6 bases). The V gene lost 5 bases and the J gene lost 6 bases, with 11 bases spanning the gap. This CDR3 has 14 amino acids.

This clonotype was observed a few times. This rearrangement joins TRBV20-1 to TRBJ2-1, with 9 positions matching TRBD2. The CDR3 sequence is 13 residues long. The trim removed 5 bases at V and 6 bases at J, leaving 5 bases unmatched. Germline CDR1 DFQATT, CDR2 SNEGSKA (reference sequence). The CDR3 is CSAVAGVTNEQFF. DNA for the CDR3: TGCAGTGCTGTAGCGGGAGTGACCAATGAGCAGTTCTTC.

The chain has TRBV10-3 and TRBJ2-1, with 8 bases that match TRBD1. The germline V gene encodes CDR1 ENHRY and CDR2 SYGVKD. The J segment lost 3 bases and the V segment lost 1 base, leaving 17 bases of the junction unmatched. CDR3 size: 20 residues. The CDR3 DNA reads TGTGCCATCAGTGAGTATGGACAGGGTCTTCCCCAAGAGATCTACAATGAGCAGTTCTTC. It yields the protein CAISEYGQGLPQEIYNEQFF.

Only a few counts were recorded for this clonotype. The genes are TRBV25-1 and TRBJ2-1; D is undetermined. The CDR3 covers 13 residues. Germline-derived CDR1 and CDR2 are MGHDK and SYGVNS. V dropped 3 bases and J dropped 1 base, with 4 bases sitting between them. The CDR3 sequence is CASSEGSYNEQFF. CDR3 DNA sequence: TGTGCCAGCAGTGAGGGGTCCTACAATGAGCAGTTCTTC.

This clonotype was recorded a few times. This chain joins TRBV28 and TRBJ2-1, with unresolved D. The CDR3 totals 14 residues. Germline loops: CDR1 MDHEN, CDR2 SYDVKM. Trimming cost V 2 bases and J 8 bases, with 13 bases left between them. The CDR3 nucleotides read TGTGCCAGCAGTTTAGGCCGCGAAAGGGATGAGCAGTTCTTC. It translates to CASSLGRERDEQFF.

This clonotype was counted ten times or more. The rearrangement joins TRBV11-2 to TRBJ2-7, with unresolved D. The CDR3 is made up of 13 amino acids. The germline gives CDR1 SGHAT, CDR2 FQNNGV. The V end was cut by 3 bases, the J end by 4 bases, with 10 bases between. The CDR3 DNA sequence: TGTGCCAGCAGCTTCGATCGCGAGTACGAGCAGTACTTC. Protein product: CASSFDREYEQYF.

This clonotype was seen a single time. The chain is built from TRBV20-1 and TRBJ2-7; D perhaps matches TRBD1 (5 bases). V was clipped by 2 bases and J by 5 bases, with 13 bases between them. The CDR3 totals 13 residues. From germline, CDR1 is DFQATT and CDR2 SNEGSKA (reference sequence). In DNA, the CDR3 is TGCAGTGCTAGAAGAAGGGGTACCCACGAGCAGTACTTC. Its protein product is CSARRRGTHEQYF.

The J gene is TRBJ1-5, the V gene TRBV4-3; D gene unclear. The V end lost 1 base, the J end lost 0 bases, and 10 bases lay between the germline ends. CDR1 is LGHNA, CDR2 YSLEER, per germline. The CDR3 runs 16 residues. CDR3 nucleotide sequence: TGCGCCAGCAGCCAAGGGGCAGGTCATAGCAATCAGCCCCAGCATTTT. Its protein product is CASSQGAGHSNQPQHF.

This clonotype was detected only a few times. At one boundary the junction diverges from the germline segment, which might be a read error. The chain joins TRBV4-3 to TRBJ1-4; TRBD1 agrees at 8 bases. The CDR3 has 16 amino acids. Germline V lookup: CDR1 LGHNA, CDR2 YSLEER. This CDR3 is CASSQELQGAKEKLFF. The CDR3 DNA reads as TGCGCCAGCAGCCAGGAGCTTCAGGGGGCTAAGGAAAAACTGTTTTTT.

The CDR3, as DNA: TGTGCCAGCAGTGAACATTTTGCGGATCCCACAGATACGCAGTATTTT. Protein product: CASSEHFADPTDTQYF. V is TRBV6-1 and J is TRBJ2-3; D not resolved. The CDR3 is 16 amino acids. CDR1 MNHNS and CDR2 SASEGT come from the germline V gene. The V end lost 2 bases, the J end lost 2 bases, and 14 bases lay between the germline ends.

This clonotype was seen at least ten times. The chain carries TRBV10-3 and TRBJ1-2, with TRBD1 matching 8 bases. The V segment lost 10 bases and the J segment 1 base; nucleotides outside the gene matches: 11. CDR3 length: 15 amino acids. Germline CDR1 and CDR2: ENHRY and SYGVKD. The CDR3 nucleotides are TGTGCCACCTCGGACAGGGACAACCTTAACTATGGCTACACCTTC. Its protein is CATSDRDNLNYGYTF.

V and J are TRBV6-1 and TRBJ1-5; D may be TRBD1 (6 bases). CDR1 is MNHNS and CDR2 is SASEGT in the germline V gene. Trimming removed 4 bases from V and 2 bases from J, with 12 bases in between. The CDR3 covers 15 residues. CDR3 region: CASSATGPGNQPQHF. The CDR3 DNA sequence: TGTGCCAGCAGTGCCACAGGGCCCGGCAATCAGCCCCAGCATTTT.

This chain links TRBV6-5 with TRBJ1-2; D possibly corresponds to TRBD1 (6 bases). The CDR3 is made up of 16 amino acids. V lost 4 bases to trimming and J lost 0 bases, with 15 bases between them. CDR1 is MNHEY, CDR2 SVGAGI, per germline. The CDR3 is CASSSGTSLANYGYTF. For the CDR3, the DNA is TGTGCCAGCAGTTCCGGGACATCGTTAGCTAACTATGGCTACACCTTC.

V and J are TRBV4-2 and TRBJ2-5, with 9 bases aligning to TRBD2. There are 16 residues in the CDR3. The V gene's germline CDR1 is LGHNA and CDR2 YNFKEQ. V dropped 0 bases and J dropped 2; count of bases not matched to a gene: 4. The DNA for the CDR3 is TGTGCCAGCAGCCAAGATATGCGGGGGGGGCAAGAGACCCAGTACTTC. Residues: CASSQDMRGGQETQYF.

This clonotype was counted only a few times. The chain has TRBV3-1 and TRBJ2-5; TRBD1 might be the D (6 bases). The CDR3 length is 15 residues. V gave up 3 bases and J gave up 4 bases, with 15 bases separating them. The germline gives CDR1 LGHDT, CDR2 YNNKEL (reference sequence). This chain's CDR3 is CASSHRGQMAETQYF. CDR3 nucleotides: TGTGCCAGCAGCCATCGCGGACAGATGGCAGAGACCCAGTACTTC.

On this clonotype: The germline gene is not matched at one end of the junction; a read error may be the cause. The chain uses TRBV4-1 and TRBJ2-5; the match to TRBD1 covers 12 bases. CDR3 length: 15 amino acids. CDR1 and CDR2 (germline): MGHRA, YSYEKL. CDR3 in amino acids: CASTQGTGGIETQYF. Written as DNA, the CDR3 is TGCGCCAGCACCCAAGGGACAGGGGGCATAGAGACCCAGTACTTC.

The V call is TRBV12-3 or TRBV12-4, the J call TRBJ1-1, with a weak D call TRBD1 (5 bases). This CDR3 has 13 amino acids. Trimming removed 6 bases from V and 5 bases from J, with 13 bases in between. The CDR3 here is CASSRKRGTEAFF. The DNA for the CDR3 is TGTGCCAGCAGCCGCAAGCGGGGGACTGAAGCTTTCTTT.

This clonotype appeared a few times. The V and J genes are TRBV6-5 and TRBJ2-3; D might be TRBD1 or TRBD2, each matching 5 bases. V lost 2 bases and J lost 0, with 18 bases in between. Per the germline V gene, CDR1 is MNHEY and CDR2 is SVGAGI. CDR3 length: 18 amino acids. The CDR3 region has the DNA TGTGCCAGCAGTTACCGGGGCTGGGGTCTAGAGAGCACAGATACGCAGTATTTT. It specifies CASSYRGWGLESTDTQYF.

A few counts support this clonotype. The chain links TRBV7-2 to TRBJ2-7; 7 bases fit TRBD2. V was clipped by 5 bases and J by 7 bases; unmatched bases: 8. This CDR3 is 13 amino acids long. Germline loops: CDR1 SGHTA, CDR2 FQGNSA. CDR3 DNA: TGTGCCAGCAGCCTACTAGCGCTGGGAGAGCAGTACTTC. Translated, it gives CASSLLALGEQYF.